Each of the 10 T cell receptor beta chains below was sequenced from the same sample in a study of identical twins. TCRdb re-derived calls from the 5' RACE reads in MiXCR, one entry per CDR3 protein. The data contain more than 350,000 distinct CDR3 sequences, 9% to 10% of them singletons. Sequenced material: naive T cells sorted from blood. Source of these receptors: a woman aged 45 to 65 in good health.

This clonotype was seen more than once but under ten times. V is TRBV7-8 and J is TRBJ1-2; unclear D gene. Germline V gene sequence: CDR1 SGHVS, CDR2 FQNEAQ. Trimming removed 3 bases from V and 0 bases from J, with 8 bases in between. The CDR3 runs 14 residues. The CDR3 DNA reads TGTGCCAGCAGCTTGGAGAACTCTAACTATGGCTACACCTTC. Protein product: CASSLENSNYGYTF.

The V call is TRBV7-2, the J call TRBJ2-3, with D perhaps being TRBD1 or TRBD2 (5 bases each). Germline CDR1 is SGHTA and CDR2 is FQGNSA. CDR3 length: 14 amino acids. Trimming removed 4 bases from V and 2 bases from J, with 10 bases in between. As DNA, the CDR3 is TGTGCCAGCAGCTCCCCCGGGACCACAGATACGCAGTATTTT. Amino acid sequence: CASSSPGTTDTQYF.

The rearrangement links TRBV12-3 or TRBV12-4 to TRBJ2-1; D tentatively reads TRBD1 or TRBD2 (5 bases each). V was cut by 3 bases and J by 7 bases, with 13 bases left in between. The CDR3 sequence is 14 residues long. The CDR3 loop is CASSLGERVNEQFF. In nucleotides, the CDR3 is TGTGCCAGCAGTTTGGGGGAGCGAGTGAATGAGCAGTTCTTC.

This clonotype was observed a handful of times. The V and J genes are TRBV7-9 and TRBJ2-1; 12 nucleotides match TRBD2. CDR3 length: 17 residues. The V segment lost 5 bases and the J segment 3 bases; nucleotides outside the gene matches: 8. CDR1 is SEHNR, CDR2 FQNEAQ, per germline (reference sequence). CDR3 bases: TGTGCCAGCAGCATCAGACTAGCGGGAGAGGACTACAATGAGCAGTTCTTC. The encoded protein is CASSIRLAGEDYNEQFF.

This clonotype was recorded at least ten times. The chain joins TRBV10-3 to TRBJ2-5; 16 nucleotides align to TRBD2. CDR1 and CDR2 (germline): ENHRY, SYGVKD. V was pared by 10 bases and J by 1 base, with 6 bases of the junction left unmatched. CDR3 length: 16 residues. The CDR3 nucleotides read TGTGCCACCACTGGGACTAGCGGGAGGGCCCAAGAGACCCAGTACTTC. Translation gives CATTGTSGRAQETQYF.

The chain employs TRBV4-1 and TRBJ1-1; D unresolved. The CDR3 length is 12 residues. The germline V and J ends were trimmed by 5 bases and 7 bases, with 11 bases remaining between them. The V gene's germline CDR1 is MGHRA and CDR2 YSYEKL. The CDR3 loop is CASSNANFEAFF. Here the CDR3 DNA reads TGCGCCAGCAGCAACGCGAATTTTGAAGCTTTCTTT.

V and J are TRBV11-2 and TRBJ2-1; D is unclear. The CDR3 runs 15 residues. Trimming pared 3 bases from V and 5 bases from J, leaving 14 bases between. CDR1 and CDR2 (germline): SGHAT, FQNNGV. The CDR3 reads CASSLEQTRDNEQFF. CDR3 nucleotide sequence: TGTGCCAGCAGCTTGGAACAGACAAGGGACAATGAGCAGTTCTTC.

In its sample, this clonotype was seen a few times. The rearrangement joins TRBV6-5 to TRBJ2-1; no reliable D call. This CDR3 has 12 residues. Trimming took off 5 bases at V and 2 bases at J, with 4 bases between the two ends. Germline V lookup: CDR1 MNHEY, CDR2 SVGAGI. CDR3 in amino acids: CASSHPYNEQFF. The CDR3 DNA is TGTGCCAGCAGTCACCCCTACAATGAGCAGTTCTTC.

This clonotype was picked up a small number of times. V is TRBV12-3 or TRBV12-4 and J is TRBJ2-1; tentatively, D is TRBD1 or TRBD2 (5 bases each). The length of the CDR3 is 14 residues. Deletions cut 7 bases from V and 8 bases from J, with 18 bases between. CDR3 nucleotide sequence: TGTGCCAGCAACCCATCCGGGACCAGAGATGAGCAGTTCTTC. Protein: CASNPSGTRDEQFF.

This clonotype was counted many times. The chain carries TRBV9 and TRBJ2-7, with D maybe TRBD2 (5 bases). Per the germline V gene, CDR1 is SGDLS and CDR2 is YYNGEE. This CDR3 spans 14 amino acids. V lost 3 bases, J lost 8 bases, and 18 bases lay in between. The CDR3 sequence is CASSAPGSALQQYF. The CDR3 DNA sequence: TGTGCCAGCAGCGCACCGGGATCGGCCTTGCAGCAGTACTTC.